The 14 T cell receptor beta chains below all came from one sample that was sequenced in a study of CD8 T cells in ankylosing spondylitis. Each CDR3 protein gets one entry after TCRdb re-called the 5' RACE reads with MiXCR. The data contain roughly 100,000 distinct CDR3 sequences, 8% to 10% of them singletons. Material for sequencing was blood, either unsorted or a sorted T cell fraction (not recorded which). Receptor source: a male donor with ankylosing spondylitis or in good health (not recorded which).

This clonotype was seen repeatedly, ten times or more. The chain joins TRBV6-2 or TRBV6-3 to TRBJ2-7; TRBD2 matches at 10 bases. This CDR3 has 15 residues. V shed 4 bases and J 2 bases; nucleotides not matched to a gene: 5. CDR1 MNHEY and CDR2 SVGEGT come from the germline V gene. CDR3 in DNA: TGTGCCAGCAGTTCCCTAGGACTAGCGGCCTACGAGCAGTACTTC. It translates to CASSSLGLAAYEQYF.

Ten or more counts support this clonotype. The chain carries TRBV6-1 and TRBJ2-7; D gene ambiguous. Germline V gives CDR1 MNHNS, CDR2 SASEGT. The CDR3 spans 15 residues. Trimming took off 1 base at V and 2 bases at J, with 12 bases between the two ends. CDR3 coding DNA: TGTGCCAGCAGTGAAGTTACCTTATCCACCTACGAGCAGTACTTC. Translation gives CASSEVTLSTYEQYF.

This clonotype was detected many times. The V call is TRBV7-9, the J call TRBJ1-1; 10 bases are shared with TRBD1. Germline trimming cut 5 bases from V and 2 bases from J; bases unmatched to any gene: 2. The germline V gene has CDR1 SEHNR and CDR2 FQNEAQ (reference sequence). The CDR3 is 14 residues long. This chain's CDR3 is CASSRDRGNTEAFF. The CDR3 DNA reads TGTGCCAGCAGCCGGGACAGGGGTAACACTGAAGCTTTCTTT.

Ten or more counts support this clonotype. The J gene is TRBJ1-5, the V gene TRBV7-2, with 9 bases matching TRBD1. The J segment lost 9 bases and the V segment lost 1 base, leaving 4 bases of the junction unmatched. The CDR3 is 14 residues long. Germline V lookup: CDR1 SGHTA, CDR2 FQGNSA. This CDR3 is CASSLGTGDLPQHF. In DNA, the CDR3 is TGTGCCAGCAGCTTAGGGACAGGGGATCTGCCCCAGCATTTT.

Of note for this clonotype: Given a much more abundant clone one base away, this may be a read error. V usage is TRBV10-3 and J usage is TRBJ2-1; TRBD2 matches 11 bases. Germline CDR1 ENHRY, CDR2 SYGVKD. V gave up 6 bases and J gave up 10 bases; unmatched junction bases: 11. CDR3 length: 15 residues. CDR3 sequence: CAIRGLAEVPGEQFF. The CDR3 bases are TGTGCCATCAGGGGACTAGCGGAAGTCCCCGGGGAGCAGTTCTTC.

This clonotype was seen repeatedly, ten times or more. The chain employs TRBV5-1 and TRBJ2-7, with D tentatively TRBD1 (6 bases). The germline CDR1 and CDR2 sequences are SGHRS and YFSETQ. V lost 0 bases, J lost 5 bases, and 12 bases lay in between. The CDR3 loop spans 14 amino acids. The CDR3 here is CASSLAKAGDEQYF. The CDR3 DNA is TGCGCCAGCAGCTTGGCCAAGGCAGGGGACGAGCAGTACTTC.

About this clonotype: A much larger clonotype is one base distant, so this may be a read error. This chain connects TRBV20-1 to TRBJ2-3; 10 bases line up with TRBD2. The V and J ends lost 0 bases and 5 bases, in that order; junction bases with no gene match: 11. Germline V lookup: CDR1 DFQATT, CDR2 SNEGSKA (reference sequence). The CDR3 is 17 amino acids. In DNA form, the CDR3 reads TGCAGTGCTAGAGATGTAAGCGGGGGGGCAAGTTTAGATACGCAGTATTTT. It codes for CSARDVSGGASLDTQYF.

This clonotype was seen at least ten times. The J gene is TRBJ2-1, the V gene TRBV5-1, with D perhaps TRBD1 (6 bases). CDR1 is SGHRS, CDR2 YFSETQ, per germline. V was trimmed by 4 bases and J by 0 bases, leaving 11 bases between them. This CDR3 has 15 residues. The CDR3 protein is CASSVQGSSYNEQFF. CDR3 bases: TGCGCCAGCAGCGTCCAGGGGAGCTCCTACAATGAGCAGTTCTTC.

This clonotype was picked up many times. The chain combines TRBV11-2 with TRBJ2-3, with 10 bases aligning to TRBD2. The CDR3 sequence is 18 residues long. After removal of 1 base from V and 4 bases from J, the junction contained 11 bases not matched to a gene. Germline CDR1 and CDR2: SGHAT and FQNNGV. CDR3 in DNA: TGTGCCAGCAGCTTAGTGGCTAGCGGGGGCTCTTGGGCAGATACGCAGTATTTT. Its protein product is CASSLVASGGSWADTQYF.

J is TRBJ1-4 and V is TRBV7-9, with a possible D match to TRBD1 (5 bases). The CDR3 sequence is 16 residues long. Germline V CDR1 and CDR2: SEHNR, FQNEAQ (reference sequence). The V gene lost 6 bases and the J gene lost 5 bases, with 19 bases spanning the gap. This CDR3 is CASSSRSQAANEKLFF. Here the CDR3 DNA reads TGTGCCAGCAGTTCCAGATCACAGGCGGCAAATGAAAAACTGTTTTTT.

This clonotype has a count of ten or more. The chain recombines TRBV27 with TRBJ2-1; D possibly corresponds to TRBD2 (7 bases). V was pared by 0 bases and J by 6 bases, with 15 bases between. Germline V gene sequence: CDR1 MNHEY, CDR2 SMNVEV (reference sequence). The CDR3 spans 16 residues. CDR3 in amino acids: CASSLSMGGAGNEQFF. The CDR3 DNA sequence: TGTGCCAGCAGTTTATCGATGGGGGGGGCGGGCAATGAGCAGTTCTTC.

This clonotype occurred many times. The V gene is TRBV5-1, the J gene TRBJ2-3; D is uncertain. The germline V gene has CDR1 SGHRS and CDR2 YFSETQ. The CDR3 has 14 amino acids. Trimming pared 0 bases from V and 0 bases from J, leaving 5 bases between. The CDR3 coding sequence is TGCGCCAGCAGCTTGGCGGAGAGCACAGATACGCAGTATTTT. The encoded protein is CASSLAESTDTQYF.

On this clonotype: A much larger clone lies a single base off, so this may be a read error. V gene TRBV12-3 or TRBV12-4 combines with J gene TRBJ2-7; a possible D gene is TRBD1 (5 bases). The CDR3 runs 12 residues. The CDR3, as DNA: TGTGCCTCCTCCAGGGTAAGAACCGAGCAGCACTTC. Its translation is CASSRVRTEQHF.

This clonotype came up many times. In DNA form, the CDR3 reads TGCGCCAGCTGCGAATGGGACAGGGGTTACGAGCAGTACTTC. Its protein product is CASCEWDRGYEQYF. The chain is built from TRBV5-1 and TRBJ2-7, with 10 nucleotides matching TRBD1. Per germline, CDR1 SGHRS and CDR2 YFSETQ. J was trimmed by 4 bases and V by 7 bases; bases with no gene match: 8. The CDR3 consists of 14 residues.